This TCR beta chain was profiled in a study of blood T cells in healthy people across ages. General study findings and limits: Diversity of TCR beta per million T cells declined in a roughly linear way with age. Underestimates were what the diversity estimates from one million T cells were considered to be.

Of note for this clonotype: Its antigen is currently unknown.

A second about 6 to 12 cycle PCR used barcoded and J-beta primers. TCRdb itself ran the 5' RACE reads through MiXCR, one entry per CDR3 protein. The repertoire holds about 1.4 million distinct CDR3 sequences, with around 59% as singletons. Each sample yielded at least 6 million isolated PBMCs. Sequencing input: blood. The TCR comes from a man aged 18 to 29 in good health.

The CDR3 DNA reads TGCGCCAGCAGCCTGGGGCCGGGGCAGCCCGGGGGACCCCTCCACTTT. Protein sequence: CASSLGPGQPGGPLHF. This rearrangement joins TRBV4-1 to TRBJ1-6, with D possibly TRBD1 on 5 matching bases. This CDR3 has 16 amino acids. V was trimmed by 4 bases and J by 12 bases, leaving 22 bases between them. Looked up from germline, CDR1 is MGHRA and CDR2 is YSYEKL.